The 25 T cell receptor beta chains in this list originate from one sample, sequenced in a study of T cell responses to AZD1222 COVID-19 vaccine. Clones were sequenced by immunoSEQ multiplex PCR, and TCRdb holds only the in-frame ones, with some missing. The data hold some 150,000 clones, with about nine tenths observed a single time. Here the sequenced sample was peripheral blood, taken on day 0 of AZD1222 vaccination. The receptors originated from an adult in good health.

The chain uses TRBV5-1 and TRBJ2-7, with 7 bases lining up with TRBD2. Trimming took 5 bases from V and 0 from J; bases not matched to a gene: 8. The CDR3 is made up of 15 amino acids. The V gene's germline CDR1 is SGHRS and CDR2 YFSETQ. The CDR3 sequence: CASSRFSGASYEQYF. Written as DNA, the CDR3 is TGCGCCAGCAGTCGATTCAGCGGGGCCTCCTACGAGCAGTACTTC.

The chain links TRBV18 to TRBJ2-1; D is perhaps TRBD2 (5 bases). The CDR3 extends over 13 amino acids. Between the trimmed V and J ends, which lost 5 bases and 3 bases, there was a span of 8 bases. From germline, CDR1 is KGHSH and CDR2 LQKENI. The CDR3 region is CASSTGIYNEQFF. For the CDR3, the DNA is TGTGCCAGCTCAACCGGGATCTACAATGAGCAGTTCTTC.

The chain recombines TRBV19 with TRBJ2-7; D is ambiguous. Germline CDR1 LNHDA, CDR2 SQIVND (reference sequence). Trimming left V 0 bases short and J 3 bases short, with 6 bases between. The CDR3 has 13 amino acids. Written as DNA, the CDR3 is TGTGCCAGTAGTATAGACAGAGGCTACGAGCAGTACTTC. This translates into CASSIDRGYEQYF.

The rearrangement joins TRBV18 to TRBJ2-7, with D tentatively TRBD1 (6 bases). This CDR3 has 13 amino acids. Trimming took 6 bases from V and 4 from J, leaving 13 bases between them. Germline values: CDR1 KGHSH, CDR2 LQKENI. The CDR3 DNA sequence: TGTGCCAGCTCCCCGAAACAGGGTTACGAGCAGTACTTC. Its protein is CASSPKQGYEQYF.

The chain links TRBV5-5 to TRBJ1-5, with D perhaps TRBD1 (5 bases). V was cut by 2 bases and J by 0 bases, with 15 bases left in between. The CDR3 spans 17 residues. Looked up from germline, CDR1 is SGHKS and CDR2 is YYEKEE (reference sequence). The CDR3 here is CASSLEGTPYSNQPQHF. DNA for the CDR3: TGTGCCAGCAGCTTAGAAGGGACCCCTTATAGCAATCAGCCCCAGCATTTT.

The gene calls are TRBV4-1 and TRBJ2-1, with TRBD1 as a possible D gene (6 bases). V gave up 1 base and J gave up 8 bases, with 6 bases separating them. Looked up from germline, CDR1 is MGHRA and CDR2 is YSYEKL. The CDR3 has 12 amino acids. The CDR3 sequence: CASSQGGHEQFF. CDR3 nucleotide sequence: TGCGCCAGCAGCCAAGGGGGGCATGAGCAGTTCTTC.

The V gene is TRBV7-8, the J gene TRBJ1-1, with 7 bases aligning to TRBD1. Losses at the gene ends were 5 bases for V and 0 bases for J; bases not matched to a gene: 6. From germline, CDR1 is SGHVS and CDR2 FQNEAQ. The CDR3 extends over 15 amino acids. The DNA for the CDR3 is TGTGCCAGCAGCCCCAGGGGACAGTTGAACACTGAAGCTTTCTTT. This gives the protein CASSPRGQLNTEAFF.

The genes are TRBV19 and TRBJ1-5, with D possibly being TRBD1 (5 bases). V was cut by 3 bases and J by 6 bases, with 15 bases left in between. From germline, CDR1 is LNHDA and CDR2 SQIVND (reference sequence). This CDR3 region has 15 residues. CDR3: CASSMGGGGVQPQHF. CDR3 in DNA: TGTGCCAGTAGTATGGGGGGTGGGGGTGTTCAGCCCCAGCATTTT.

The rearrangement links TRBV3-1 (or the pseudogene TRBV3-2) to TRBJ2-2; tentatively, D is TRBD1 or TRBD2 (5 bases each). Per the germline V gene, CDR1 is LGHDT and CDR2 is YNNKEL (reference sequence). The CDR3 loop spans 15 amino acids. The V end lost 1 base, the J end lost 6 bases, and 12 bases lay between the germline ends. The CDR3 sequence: CASSQVWGTAGELFF. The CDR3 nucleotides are TGTGCCAGCAGCCAAGTGTGGGGGACGGCCGGGGAGCTGTTTTTT.

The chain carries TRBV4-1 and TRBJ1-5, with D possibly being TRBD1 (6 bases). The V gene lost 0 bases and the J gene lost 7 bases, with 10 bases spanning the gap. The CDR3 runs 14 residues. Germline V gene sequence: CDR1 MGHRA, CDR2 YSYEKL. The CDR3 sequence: CASSQDLTGQPQHF. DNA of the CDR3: TGCGCCAGCAGCCAAGATTTAACAGGGCAGCCCCAGCATTTT.

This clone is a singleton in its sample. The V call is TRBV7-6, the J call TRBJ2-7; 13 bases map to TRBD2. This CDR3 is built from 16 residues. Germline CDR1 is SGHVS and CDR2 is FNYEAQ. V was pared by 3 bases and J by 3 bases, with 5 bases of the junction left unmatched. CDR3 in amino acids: CASSFRLAGGFYEQYF. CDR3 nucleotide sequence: TGTGCCAGCAGCTTCCGACTAGCGGGAGGCTTCTACGAGCAGTACTTC.

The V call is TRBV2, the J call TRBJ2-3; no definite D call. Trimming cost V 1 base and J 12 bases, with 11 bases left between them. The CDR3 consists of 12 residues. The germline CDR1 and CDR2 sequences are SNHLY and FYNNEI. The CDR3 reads CASSEVLGNQYF. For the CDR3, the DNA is TGTGCCAGCAGTGAAGTTCTAGGTAATCAGTATTTT.

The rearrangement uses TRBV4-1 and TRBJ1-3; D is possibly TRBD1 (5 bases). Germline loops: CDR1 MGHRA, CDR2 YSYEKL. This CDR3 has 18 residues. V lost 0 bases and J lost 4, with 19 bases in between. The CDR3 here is CASSQDPLGQGAGNTIYF. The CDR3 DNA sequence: TGCGCCAGCAGCCAAGATCCGCTCGGGCAGGGAGCAGGAAACACCATATATTTT.

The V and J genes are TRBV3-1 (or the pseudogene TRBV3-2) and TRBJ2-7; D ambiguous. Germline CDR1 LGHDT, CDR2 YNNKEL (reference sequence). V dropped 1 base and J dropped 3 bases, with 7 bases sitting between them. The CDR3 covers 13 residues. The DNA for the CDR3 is TGTGCCAGCAGCCAAGGCGCTATCTACGAGCAGTACTTC. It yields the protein CASSQGAIYEQYF.

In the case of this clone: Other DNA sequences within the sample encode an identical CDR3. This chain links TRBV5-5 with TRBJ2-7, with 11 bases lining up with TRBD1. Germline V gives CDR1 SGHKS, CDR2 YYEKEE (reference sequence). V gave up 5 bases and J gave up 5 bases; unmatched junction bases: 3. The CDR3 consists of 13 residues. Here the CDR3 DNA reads TGTGCCAGCAGTTGGGACAGGGGGAACGAGCAGTACTTC. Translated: CASSWDRGNEQYF.

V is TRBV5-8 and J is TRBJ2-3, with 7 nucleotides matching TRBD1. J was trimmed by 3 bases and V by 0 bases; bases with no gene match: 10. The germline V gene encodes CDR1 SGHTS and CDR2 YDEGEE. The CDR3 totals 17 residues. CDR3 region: CASSLARGNYRTDTQYF. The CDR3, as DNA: TGTGCCAGCAGCTTGGCCAGGGGGAACTATCGGACAGATACGCAGTATTTT.

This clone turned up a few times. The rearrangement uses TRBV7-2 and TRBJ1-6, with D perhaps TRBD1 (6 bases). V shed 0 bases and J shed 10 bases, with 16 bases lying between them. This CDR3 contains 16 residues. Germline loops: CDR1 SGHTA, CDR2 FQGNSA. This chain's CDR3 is CASSLALGGGRSPLHF. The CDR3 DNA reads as TGTGCCAGCAGCTTAGCGCTAGGGGGGGGGCGATCACCCCTCCACTTT.

For the CDR3, the DNA is TGTGCCAGCTCACCACCGGTTGGCCAAATGAGCACTGAAGCTTTCTTT. Its protein is CASSPPVGQMSTEAFF. This chain connects TRBV18 to TRBJ1-1; no firm D call. The CDR3 sequence is 16 residues long. The V end lost 0 bases, the J end lost 4 bases, and 15 bases lay between the germline ends. Germline V gene sequence: CDR1 KGHSH, CDR2 LQKENI.

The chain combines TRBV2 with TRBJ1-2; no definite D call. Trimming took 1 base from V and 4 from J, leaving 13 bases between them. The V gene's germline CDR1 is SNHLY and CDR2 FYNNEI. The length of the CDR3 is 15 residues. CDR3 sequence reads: CASSEDEPGIYGYTF. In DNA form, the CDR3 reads TGTGCCAGCAGTGAAGACGAGCCTGGCATCTATGGCTACACCTTC.

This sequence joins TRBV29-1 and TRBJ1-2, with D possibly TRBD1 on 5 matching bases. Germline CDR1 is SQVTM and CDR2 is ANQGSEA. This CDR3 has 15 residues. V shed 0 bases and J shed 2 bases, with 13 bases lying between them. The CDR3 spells CSVEEEGRVNYGYTF. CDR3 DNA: TGCAGCGTTGAAGAGGAGGGGAGAGTAAACTATGGCTACACCTTC.

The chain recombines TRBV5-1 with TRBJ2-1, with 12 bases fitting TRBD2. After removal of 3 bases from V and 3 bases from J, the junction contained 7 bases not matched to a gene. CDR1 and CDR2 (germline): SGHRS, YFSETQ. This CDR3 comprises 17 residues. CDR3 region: CASSSQLAGGVYNEQFF. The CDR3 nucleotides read TGCGCCAGCAGCTCCCAGCTAGCGGGGGGGGTCTACAATGAGCAGTTCTTC.

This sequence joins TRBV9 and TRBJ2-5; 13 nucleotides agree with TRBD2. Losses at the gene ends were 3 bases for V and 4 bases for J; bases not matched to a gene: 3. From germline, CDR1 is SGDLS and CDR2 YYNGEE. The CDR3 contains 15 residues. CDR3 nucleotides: TGTGCCAGCAGCGCCGGGACTAGCGGGGTAGAGACCCAGTACTTC. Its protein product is CASSAGTSGVETQYF.

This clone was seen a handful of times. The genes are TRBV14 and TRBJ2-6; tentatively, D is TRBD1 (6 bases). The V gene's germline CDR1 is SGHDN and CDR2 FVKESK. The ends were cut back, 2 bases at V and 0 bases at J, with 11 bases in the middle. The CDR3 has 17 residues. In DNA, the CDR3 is TGTGCCAGCAGCCAACTTAACAGGGCCTCTGGGGCCAACGTCCTGACTTTC. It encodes CASSQLNRASGANVLTF.

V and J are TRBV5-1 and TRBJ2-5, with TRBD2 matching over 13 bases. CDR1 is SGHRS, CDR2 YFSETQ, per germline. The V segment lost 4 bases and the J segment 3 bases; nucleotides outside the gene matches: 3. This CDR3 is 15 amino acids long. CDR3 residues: CASSTGLAGEETQYF. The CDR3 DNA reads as TGCGCCAGCAGCACAGGACTAGCGGGGGAAGAGACCCAGTACTTC.

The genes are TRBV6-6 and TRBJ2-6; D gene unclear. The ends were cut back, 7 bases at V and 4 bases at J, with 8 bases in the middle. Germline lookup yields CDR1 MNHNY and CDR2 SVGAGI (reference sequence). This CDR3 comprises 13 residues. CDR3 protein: CASKSPGANVLTF. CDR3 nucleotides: TGTGCCAGCAAGTCACCCGGGGCCAACGTCCTGACTTTC.